Sequencing of this TCR beta chain was carried out in a study of blood T cell repertoires in COVID-19. Study-wide context: Material from acute and convalescent COVID-19 was sourced from the United States, Italy and Spain. From T cells, B-cell-depleted T cells, or PBMCs came the material, which was cDNA or gDNA.

The length of the CDR3 is 12 residues. The V and J ends lost 2 bases and 6 bases respectively, with 5 bases between them. Germline CDR1 ENHRY, CDR2 SYGVKD. Under the authors' procedure: Nucleated cell number was recorded as an estimate derived from reference gene primer amplification. TCRdb keeps only in-frame clones here, not all; method: immunoSEQ multiplex PCR. Clone size and V and J calls were adopted from that table, with D and trimming inferred from the DNA. The table includes 200,000 to 250,000 clones, approximately 80% detected once. Sequencing was carried out using peripheral blood. This TCR came from a woman older than 75 with acute or convalescent COVID-19. The genes are TRBV10-3 and TRBJ1-5; no firm D call. The CDR3 nucleotides read TGTGCCATCAGTGAGGCAGGTCAGCCCCAGCATTTT. Its protein product is CAISEAGQPQHF.